What follows describes a single T cell receptor beta chain. The antigen remains unidentified. The repertoire was sequenced with immunoSEQ multiplex PCR; TCRdb's copy has only in-frame clones and lacks some. The profile covers more than 95,000 clones, with just over 90% appearing a single time and roughly 7.8% taken by the ten largest. This record belongs to a study of T cell responses to AZD1222 COVID-19 vaccine. Study-wide findings and caveats: Reports indicate that nearly half of spike-specific TCRs are directed at unmutated variant regions. White British people made up most donors, females outnumbered males, and clonal diversity was possibly underestimated.

CDR1 is PRHDT, CDR2 FYEKMQ, per germline (reference sequence). V lost 5 bases, J lost 7 bases, and 18 bases lay in between. The CDR3 spans 15 residues. This sequence was found in an adult in good health. This specimen was peripheral blood, taken on day 0 of AZD1222 vaccination. The genes are TRBV13 and TRBJ2-1; D ambiguous. In DNA form, the CDR3 reads TGTGCCAGCAGCATCAAGCGCGACCGGGTGAATGAGCAGTTCTTC. Amino acid sequence: CASSIKRDRVNEQFF.